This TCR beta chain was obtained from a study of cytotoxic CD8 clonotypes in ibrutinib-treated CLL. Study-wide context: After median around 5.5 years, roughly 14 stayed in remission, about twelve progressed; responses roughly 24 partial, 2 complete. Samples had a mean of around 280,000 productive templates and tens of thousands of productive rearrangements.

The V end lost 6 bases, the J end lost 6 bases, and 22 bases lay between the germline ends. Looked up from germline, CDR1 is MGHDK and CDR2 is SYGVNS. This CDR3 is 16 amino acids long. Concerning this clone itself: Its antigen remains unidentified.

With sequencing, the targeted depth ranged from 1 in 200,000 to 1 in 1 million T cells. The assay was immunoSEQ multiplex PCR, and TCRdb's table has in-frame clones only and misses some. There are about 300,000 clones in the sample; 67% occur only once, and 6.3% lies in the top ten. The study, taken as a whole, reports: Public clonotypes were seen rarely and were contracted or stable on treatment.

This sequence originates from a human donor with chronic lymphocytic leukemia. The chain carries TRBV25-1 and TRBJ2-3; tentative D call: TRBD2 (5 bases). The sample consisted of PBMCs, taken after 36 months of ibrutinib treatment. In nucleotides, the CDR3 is TGTGCCAGCAGCCCATCGTGGGAGCTAGCCCGGGATACGCAGTATTTT. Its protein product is CASSPSWELARDTQYF.